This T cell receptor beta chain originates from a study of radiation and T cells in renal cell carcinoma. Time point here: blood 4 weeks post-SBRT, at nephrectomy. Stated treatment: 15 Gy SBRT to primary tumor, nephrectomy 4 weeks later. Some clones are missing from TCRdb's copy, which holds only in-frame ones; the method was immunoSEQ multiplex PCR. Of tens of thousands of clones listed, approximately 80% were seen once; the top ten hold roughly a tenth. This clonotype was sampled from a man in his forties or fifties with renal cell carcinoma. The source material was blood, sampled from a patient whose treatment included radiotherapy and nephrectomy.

Written as DNA, the CDR3 is TGTGCCAGCAGCCCAGACGCGCACTACTACAATGAGCAGTTCTTC. This codes for CASSPDAHYYNEQFF. The chain employs TRBV7-3 and TRBJ2-1; D gene uncertain. Trimming left V 5 bases short and J 3 bases short, with 14 bases between. The V gene's germline CDR1 is SGHTA and CDR2 FQGTGA. This CDR3 has 15 residues.